This TCR beta chain was recovered during a study of cytomegalovirus exposure and HLA in healthy donors. Study-level information: Earlier findings included about 120 million unique TCR beta sequences obtained from around 180 million T cells.

These donors counted as nominally healthy when sampled, but unrecorded immune exposures were likely. 13 Jbeta primers and 60 Vbeta primers were used for the PCR. The table came from immunoSEQ multiplex PCR; TCRdb's copy has only in-frame clones and leaves some out. This sample lists over 110,000 clones; its ten largest clones have 0.8% to 1%. The J segment lost 5 bases and the V segment lost 2 bases, leaving 8 bases of the junction unmatched. The CDR3 spans 16 residues. The V gene's germline CDR1 is SGHDT and CDR2 YYEEEE. Sequencing used PBMCs. This TCR was sampled from a male donor in good health and CMV-seronegative. The V gene is TRBV5-6, the J gene TRBJ2-1; TRBD2 matches 9 bases. CDR3 coding DNA: TGTGCCAGCAGCTTAGTAGCGGGAGTCCCGGACAATGAGCAGTTCTTC. Encoded protein: CASSLVAGVPDNEQFF.